These 11 T cell receptor beta chains were all obtained from the same sample, sequenced in a study of CD4 T cells in relation to SARS-CoV-2 and coronaviruses. This table comes from immunoSEQ multiplex PCR, and its TCRdb copy is limited to in-frame clones, with some not included. The sample has 50,000 to 65,000 clones; about 90% are singletons. The sample consisted of naive CD4+ T cells from PBMCs. The subset denotes: naive CD4+ T cells isolated by negative enrichment. These receptors were collected from an adult with COVID-19.

The chain carries TRBV28 and TRBJ2-3, with 11 bases aligning to TRBD2. CDR3 size: 21 residues. CDR1 and CDR2 (germline): MDHEN, SYDVKM. V lost 8 bases to trimming and J lost 3 bases; unmatched junction nucleotides: 25. This CDR3 is CASGLSFSGGEARRGTDTQYF. Written as DNA, the CDR3 is TGTGCCAGCGGCCTTTCCTTTAGCGGGGGGGAGGCCCGGAGGGGGACAGATACGCAGTATTTT.

The chain recombines TRBV11-2 with TRBJ2-2, with 13 bases lining up with TRBD2. The ends lost 3 bases at V and 5 bases at J; junction bases unmatched: 0. The CDR3 is 15 amino acids. CDR1 is SGHAT and CDR2 is FQNNGV in the germline V gene. The DNA for the CDR3 is TGTGCCAGCAGCTTGGGACTAGCGGGGACCGGGGAGCTGTTTTTT. Protein product: CASSLGLAGTGELFF.

This clone is a singleton in its sample. The V call is TRBV4-1, the J call TRBJ2-1; 7 nucleotides line up with TRBD1. The CDR3 covers 19 residues. V lost 2 bases, J lost 5 bases, and 18 bases stayed unmatched. Germline-derived CDR1 and CDR2 are MGHRA and YSYEKL. The CDR3 nucleotides are TGCGCCAGCAGCCAAACGCGACTTTCTTCCGGGACAGCGAACAATGAGCAGTTCTTC. Translation gives CASSQTRLSSGTANNEQFF.

This rearrangement joins TRBV6-1 to TRBJ2-7; TRBD2 matches at 9 bases. This CDR3 has 13 amino acids. V shed 2 bases, J shed 7 bases, and the junction held 3 bases outside the gene matches. Germline CDR1 is MNHNS and CDR2 is SASEGT. Written as DNA, the CDR3 is TGTGCCAGCAGTGAACTCCTAGCGGGGGAGCAGTACTTC. Its translation is CASSELLAGEQYF.

The chain employs TRBV2 and TRBJ1-5, with D unresolved. This CDR3 has 15 residues. V gave up 3 bases and J gave up 4 bases, with 13 bases separating them. Germline CDR1 SNHLY, CDR2 FYNNEI. Here the CDR3 reads CASSERLPVNQPQHF. The CDR3 nucleotides are TGTGCCAGCAGTGAGCGACTCCCGGTAAATCAGCCCCAGCATTTT.

This chain links TRBV28 with TRBJ1-5, with 9 bases that match TRBD1. The CDR3 runs to 15 residues. V dropped 8 bases and J dropped 4; count of bases not matched to a gene: 9. The germline CDR1 and CDR2 sequences are MDHEN and SYDVKM. The CDR3 region has the DNA TGTGCCAGCCGGGACAGGGCTCTCCGTAATCAGCCCCAGCATTTT. Encoded protein: CASRDRALRNQPQHF.

The chain links TRBV7-2 to TRBJ2-1; D tentatively fits TRBD1 or TRBD2 (5 bases each). The germline V gene has CDR1 SGHTA and CDR2 FQGNSA. V shed 5 bases and J shed 4 bases, with 12 bases lying between them. This CDR3 region has 14 residues. The CDR3 loop is CASSNRDLYNEQFF. The CDR3 region has the DNA TGTGCCAGCAGCAACCGGGACCTTTACAATGAGCAGTTCTTC.

The CDR3 reads CATSDGIPANEQFF. The CDR3 DNA follows: TGTGCCACCAGTGATGGAATTCCCGCCAATGAGCAGTTCTTC. The chain employs TRBV24-1 and TRBJ2-1, with D hard to call. The CDR3 is 14 amino acids. Between the trimmed V and J ends, which lost 3 bases and 6 bases, there was a span of 11 bases. Germline lookup yields CDR1 KGHDR and CDR2 SFDVKD.

The chain uses TRBV24-1 and TRBJ2-3, with 10 bases identical to TRBD1. The CDR3 spans 15 residues. V gave up 0 bases and J gave up 5 bases; unmatched junction bases: 1. Germline V gene sequence: CDR1 KGHDR, CDR2 SFDVKD. The CDR3 DNA reads as TGTGCCACCAGTGATTTGGGGACAGGGGAAGATACGCAGTATTTT. Its protein is CATSDLGTGEDTQYF.

The V call is TRBV7-9, the J call TRBJ2-1, with 11 nucleotides matching TRBD2. The trim removed 5 bases at V and 8 bases at J, leaving 8 bases unmatched. The CDR3 has 15 residues. Per the germline V gene, CDR1 is SEHNR and CDR2 is FQNEAQ (reference sequence). CDR3 residues: CASSPRNSGRDEQFF. CDR3 nucleotide sequence: TGTGCCAGCAGCCCTCGAAATAGCGGGAGGGATGAGCAGTTCTTC.

The J gene is TRBJ2-1, the V gene TRBV27, with D possibly called TRBD1 or TRBD2 (5 bases each). V lost 6 bases and J lost 6, with 18 bases in between. Germline V gives CDR1 MNHEY, CDR2 SMNVEV (reference sequence). The CDR3 is 15 residues long. The CDR3 is CASSPWGWGSNEQFF. Here the CDR3 DNA reads TGTGCCAGCAGCCCGTGGGGGTGGGGCTCCAATGAGCAGTTCTTC.